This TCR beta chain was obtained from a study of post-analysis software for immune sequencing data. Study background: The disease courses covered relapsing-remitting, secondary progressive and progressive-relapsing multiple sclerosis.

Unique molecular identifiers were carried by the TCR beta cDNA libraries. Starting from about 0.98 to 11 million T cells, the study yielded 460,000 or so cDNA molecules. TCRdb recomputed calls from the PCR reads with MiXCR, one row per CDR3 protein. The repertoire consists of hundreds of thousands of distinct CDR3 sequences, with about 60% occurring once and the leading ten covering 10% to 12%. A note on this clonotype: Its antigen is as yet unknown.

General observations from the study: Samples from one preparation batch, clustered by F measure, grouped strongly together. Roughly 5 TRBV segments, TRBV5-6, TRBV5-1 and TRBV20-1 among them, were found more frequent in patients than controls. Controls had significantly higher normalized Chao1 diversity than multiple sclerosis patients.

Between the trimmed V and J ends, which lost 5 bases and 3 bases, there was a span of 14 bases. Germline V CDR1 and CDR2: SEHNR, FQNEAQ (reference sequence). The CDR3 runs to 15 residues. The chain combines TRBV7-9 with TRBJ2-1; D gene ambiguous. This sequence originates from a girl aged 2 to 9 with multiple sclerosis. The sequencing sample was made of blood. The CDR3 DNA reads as TGTGCCAGCAGCCGACAAGGCCCCAGCTACAATGAGCAGTTCTTC. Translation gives CASSRQGPSYNEQFF.